This T cell receptor beta chain was identified during a study of identical twins. Findings of the study overall: Findings came from cross-sectional statistics, without long-term follow-up of donors.

This clonotype showed up just a few times. The target antigen is unknown. CDR3 length equals 17 residues. V lost 6 bases, J lost 7 bases, and 16 bases stayed unmatched. Addition of a universal primer site occurred through template switching, and cDNA carried unique molecular identifiers. TCRdb analysed the 5' RACE reads with MiXCR anew, one entry per CDR3 protein. The sample records 1.5 million or so distinct CDR3 sequences, less than 40% being singletons. The sequencing input was cord blood. This chain connects TRBV12-3 or TRBV12-4 to TRBJ2-4; TRBD2 matches at 9 bases. The clonotype originates from a newborn girl in good health. The CDR3 region has the DNA TGTGCCAGCAGCCACCGCGGCGGGGGGGACGCAATGAACATTCAGTACTTC. It specifies CASSHRGGGDAMNIQYF.